One sample yielded the 16 T cell receptor beta chains listed below, sequenced in a study of cytomegalovirus exposure and HLA in healthy donors. Primers included in the PCR were 60 Vbeta and 13 Jbeta primers. Sequenced by immunoSEQ multiplex PCR; TCRdb stores in-frame clones only, minus some. This table lists 95,000 to 150,000 clones. The sequenced sample was PBMCs. These receptors originate from a man aged 18 to 29 in good health and CMV-seronegative.

The chain combines TRBV5-4 with TRBJ1-1; possible D gene TRBD1, 6 bases. CDR1 SGHNT and CDR2 YYREEE come from the germline V gene (reference sequence). The CDR3 is made up of 13 amino acids. Between the trimmed V and J ends, which lost 4 bases and 4 bases, there was a span of 11 bases. Written as DNA, the CDR3 is TGTGCCAGCAGCCTACGACAGGCCACTGAAGCTTTCTTT. Its translation is CASSLRQATEAFF.

The J gene is TRBJ1-1, the V gene TRBV28; D perhaps matches TRBD1 (5 bases). V was clipped by 6 bases and J by 0 bases, with 14 bases between them. Germline CDR1 and CDR2: MDHEN and SYDVKM. The CDR3 is 15 amino acids. The CDR3, as DNA: TGTGCCAGCAGACGGTGGGGCAGGGTGAACACTGAAGCTTTCTTT. This gives the protein CASRRWGRVNTEAFF.

The chain links TRBV5-4 to TRBJ1-6; 8 bases agree with TRBD1. The CDR3 sequence is 18 residues long. V shed 3 bases and J 7 bases; nucleotides not matched to a gene: 15. CDR1 and CDR2 (germline): SGHNT, YYREEE (reference sequence). CDR3 sequence (DNA): TGTGCCAGCAGCTCTCCCCTGCAGGGGGCTTTCGGAAATTCACCCCTCCACTTT. Translation: CASSSPLQGAFGNSPLHF.

The chain employs TRBV5-1 and TRBJ1-5; 7 bases line up with TRBD1. The germline V gene has CDR1 SGHRS and CDR2 YFSETQ. V shed 0 bases and J 0 bases; nucleotides not matched to a gene: 3. There are 16 residues in the CDR3. The CDR3 region is CASSLGSGGSNQPQHF. In DNA, the CDR3 is TGCGCCAGCAGCTTGGGGTCAGGGGGTAGCAATCAGCCCCAGCATTTT.

The chain uses TRBV16 and TRBJ2-1; D remains unclear. Germline CDR1 KGHSY, CDR2 FQNENV. There are 11 residues in the CDR3. The ends were cut back, 7 bases at V and 9 bases at J, with 10 bases in the middle. The CDR3 region is CASTHLSEQFF. As DNA, the CDR3 is TGTGCCAGCACCCACTTGAGTGAGCAGTTCTTC. Full variable domain (missing parts from reference TRBV16 and TRBJ2-1): GEEVAQTPKHLVRGEGQKAKLYCAPIKGHSYVFWYQQVLKNEFKFLISFQNENVFDETGMPKERFSAKCLPNSPCSLEIQATKLEDSAVYFCASTHLSEQFFGPGTRLTVL.

V is TRBV6-5 and J is TRBJ1-4, with D possibly matching TRBD1 (6 bases). Germline values: CDR1 MNHEY, CDR2 SVGAGI. The CDR3 loop spans 14 amino acids. Trimming stripped 5 bases from V and 2 bases from J, with 9 bases between. The CDR3 nucleotides are TGTGCCAGCAGTGTGAGGGGGACTAATGAAAAACTGTTTTTT. The encoded protein is CASSVRGTNEKLFF.

The chain employs TRBV6-5 and TRBJ1-6, with D hard to call. The CDR3 is 16 residues long. Germline-derived CDR1 and CDR2 are MNHEY and SVGAGI. V gave up 3 bases and J gave up 7 bases, with 16 bases separating them. The CDR3 sequence: CASSYTHTRRNSPLHF. CDR3 coding DNA: TGTGCCAGCAGTTATACTCACACGCGGCGGAATTCACCCCTCCACTTT.

The chain joins TRBV6-6 to TRBJ1-5; no clear D. CDR1 and CDR2 from the germline V gene are MNHNY and SVGAGI (reference sequence). The ends were cut back, 9 bases at V and 7 bases at J, with 19 bases in the middle. The CDR3 is made up of 14 amino acids. CDR3 protein: CASSNPGDYQPQHF. Here the CDR3 DNA reads TGTGCCAGTTCGAACCCCGGGGATTACCAGCCCCAGCATTTT.

The rearrangement uses TRBV5-1 and TRBJ1-1, with TRBD1 as a possible D gene (5 bases). Trimming stripped 3 bases from V and 0 bases from J, with 12 bases between. The CDR3 covers 15 residues. Germline V gene sequence: CDR1 SGHRS, CDR2 YFSETQ. CDR3 DNA sequence: TGCGCCAGCAGCTCTGAAGACAGAATGAACACTGAAGCTTTCTTT. Its protein is CASSSEDRMNTEAFF.

The chain uses TRBV28 and TRBJ2-7, with 7 bases that match TRBD2. There are 13 residues in the CDR3. Germline CDR1 MDHEN, CDR2 SYDVKM. J lost 1 base, V lost 4 bases, and 1 base had no gene match. The CDR3: CASSSGLSYEQYF. The DNA of the CDR3 is TGTGCCAGCAGTTCGGGACTATCCTACGAGCAGTACTTC.

This chain connects TRBV28 to TRBJ1-5; D gene unclear. This CDR3 is built from 13 residues. In germline, CDR1 is MDHEN, CDR2 SYDVKM. V was trimmed by 3 bases and J by 7 bases, leaving 10 bases between them. The CDR3 protein is CASSLSPPQPQHF. The CDR3 DNA reads TGTGCCAGCAGTTTGAGTCCCCCGCAGCCCCAGCATTTT.

V and J are TRBV6-5 and TRBJ2-1, with a possible D match to TRBD1 (6 bases). This CDR3 has 15 amino acids. Trimming cost V 6 bases and J 0 bases, with 12 bases left between them. Per germline, CDR1 MNHEY and CDR2 SVGAGI. The CDR3, as DNA: TGTGCCAGCAGACACGACAGGAGCTCCTACAATGAGCAGTTCTTC. Protein sequence: CASRHDRSSYNEQFF.

The chain employs TRBV7-9 and TRBJ1-2; 8 bases are shared with TRBD1. J lost 8 bases, V lost 5 bases, and 7 bases had no gene match. The CDR3 totals 13 residues. CDR1 SEHNR and CDR2 FQNEAQ come from the germline V gene (reference sequence). The CDR3 reads CASSKDRVYGYTF. The CDR3 DNA sequence: TGTGCCAGCAGCAAGGACAGGGTTTACGGCTACACCTTC.

The J gene is TRBJ2-5, the V gene TRBV15, with 7 bases aligning to TRBD1. Germline V gene lookup returns CDR1 LNHNV and CDR2 YYDKDF (reference sequence). V dropped 3 bases and J dropped 3; count of bases not matched to a gene: 4. The CDR3 totals 14 residues. CDR3: CATSRGDREETQYF. Written as DNA, the CDR3 is TGTGCCACCAGCAGGGGAGACAGGGAAGAGACCCAGTACTTC.

The chain couples TRBV7-9 to TRBJ1-4; weak D call: TRBD1 (5 bases). The CDR3 totals 14 residues. Germline CDR1 is SEHNR and CDR2 is FQNEAQ (reference sequence). V was cut by 7 bases and J by 5 bases, with 14 bases left in between. CDR3: CASTPLRANEKLFF. The CDR3 DNA sequence: TGTGCCAGCACCCCCCTCAGGGCAAATGAAAAACTGTTTTTT.

The chain carries TRBV7-2 and TRBJ1-6; D unclear. Trimming removed 1 base from V and 10 bases from J, with 8 bases in between. The length of the CDR3 is 13 residues. Germline CDR1 reads SGHTA; CDR2 reads FQGNSA. The CDR3: CASSLDYGSPLHF. The CDR3 DNA follows: TGTGCCAGCAGCTTAGACTACGGCTCACCCCTCCACTTT.